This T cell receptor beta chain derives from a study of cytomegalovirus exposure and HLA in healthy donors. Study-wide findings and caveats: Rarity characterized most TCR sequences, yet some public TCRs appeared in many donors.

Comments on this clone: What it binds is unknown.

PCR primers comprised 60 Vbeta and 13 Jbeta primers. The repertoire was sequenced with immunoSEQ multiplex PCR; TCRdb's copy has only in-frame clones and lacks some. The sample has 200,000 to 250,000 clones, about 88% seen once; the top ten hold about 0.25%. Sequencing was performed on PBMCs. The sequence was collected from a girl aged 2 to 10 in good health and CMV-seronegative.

The CDR3 spells CASSPNDIGELFF. CDR3 nucleotides: TGTGCCAGCTCACCAAATGACATCGGGGAGCTGTTTTTT. V is TRBV18 and J is TRBJ2-2, with no clear D. V lost 2 bases to trimming and J lost 7 bases, with 8 bases between them. The CDR3 has 13 amino acids. Germline loops: CDR1 KGHSH, CDR2 LQKENI. The variable domain in full, with the rest retrieved from reference TRBV18 and TRBJ2-2, is NAGVMQNPRHLVRRRGQEARLRCSPMKGHSHVYWYRQLPEEGLKFMVYLQKENIIDESGMPKERFSAEFPKEGPSILRIQQVVRGDSAAYFCASSPNDIGELFFGEGSRLTVL.